The clone carrying this T cell receptor beta chain was picked up a small number of times. What it binds is not known. This record belongs to a study of CD4 T cells in relation to SARS-CoV-2 and coronaviruses. Overall study context: TCR beta CDR3s were sequenced after roughly eleven-day antigen culture of PBMCs. Shared crossreactive spike epitopes were mapped to their HLA restriction. Study findings and constraints: Compared with monoreactive clones, crossreactive clones showed significantly weaker SARS-CoV-2 expansion.

The unexposed donors gave CD4+ T cells in about 2010-2018, prior to COVID-19. The cells were cultured for roughly 11 days before CD4+ T cells were isolated. Unexposed-donor CD4+ T cells were probed with SARS-CoV-2 S/N and four cold-coronavirus spikes, cells permitting. Generated by immunoSEQ multiplex PCR, the TCRdb table keeps only in-frame clones and is missing some. The sample lists about 25,000 clones, 60% to 85% occurring once. In germline, CDR1 is SGHVS, CDR2 FQNEAQ. V lost 5 bases and J lost 2, with 7 bases in between. The CDR3 is 13 amino acids. The TCR sequence derives from a human donor in good health. Sequenced sample: CD4+ T cells from PBMCs, cultured in vitro. The chain links TRBV7-8 to TRBJ2-1, with D perhaps TRBD2 (5 bases). For the CDR3, the DNA is TGTGCCAGCAGCATCGGGACCTACAATGAGCAGTTCTTC. Translation gives CASSIGTYNEQFF. Based on the CDR3 plus reference TRBV7-8 and TRBJ2-1, the full variable domain is GAGVSQSPRYKVAKRGQDVALRCDPISGHVSLFWYQQALGQGPEFLTYFQNEAQLDKSGLPSDRFFAERPEGSVSTLKIQRTQQEDSAVYLCASSIGTYNEQFFGPGTRLTVL.